Below are 5 T cell receptor beta chains sequenced from a single sample in a study of cytomegalovirus exposure and HLA in healthy donors. Use of 60 Vbeta and 13 Jbeta primers characterized the PCR. The protocol was immunoSEQ multiplex PCR, while the TCRdb copy is restricted to in-frame clones and leaves out a portion. The sample totals approximately 150,000 clones; its top ten clones hold about 2.2%. Sequenced sample: PBMCs. Every receptor here comes from a woman aged 18-35 years in good health and CMV-seronegative.

The chain couples TRBV2 to TRBJ2-1; D is perhaps TRBD1 (6 bases). The CDR3 loop spans 12 amino acids. Trimming took off 4 bases at V and 10 bases at J, with 11 bases between the two ends. Per germline, CDR1 SNHLY and CDR2 FYNNEI. CDR3 residues: CASSAGGGEQFF. The DNA of the CDR3 is TGTGCCAGCAGTGCTGGTGGGGGCGAGCAGTTCTTC.

The rearrangement joins TRBV18 to TRBJ1-3, with D unclear. The CDR3 consists of 15 residues. The V gene lost 2 bases and the J gene lost 0 bases, with 8 bases spanning the gap. The germline V gene has CDR1 KGHSH and CDR2 LQKENI. CDR3 in amino acids: CASSPNTASGNTIYF. CDR3 coding DNA: TGTGCCAGCTCACCAAATACAGCCTCTGGAAACACCATATATTTT.

This chain connects TRBV19 to TRBJ1-1, with unresolved D. The germline V gene has CDR1 LNHDA and CDR2 SQIVND (reference sequence). The length of the CDR3 is 14 residues. V gave up 3 bases and J gave up 2 bases, with 10 bases separating them. This CDR3 reads CASSIRGPNTEAFF. The CDR3 nucleotides read TGTGCCAGTAGTATTAGAGGGCCAAACACTGAAGCTTTCTTT.

This chain joins TRBV10-2 and TRBJ2-2; D unclear. The V end was cut by 8 bases, the J end by 5 bases, with 9 bases between. CDR3 size: 12 residues. Germline V gives CDR1 WSHSY, CDR2 SAAADI. DNA of the CDR3: TGCGCCAGCCGGTCCCCAACCGGGGAGCTGTTTTTT. This sequence encodes CASRSPTGELFF.

V and J are TRBV4-3 and TRBJ2-6; possible D gene TRBD2, 5 bases. The CDR3 has 16 residues. Germline-derived CDR1 and CDR2 are LGHNA and YSLEER. The V end lost 0 bases, the J end lost 1 base, and 7 bases lay between the germline ends. The CDR3 here is CASSQETGSGANVLTF. The CDR3 nucleotides read TGCGCCAGCAGCCAAGAAACGGGGTCTGGGGCCAACGTCCTGACTTTC.